A single sample is the source of the 4 T cell receptor beta chains below, sequenced in a study of Graves' ophthalmopathy and Graves' hyperthyroidism. RNA transcripts yielded amplified TCR beta CDR3 regions. A first-round RT-PCR used HTBI primers, followed by a second-round multiplex PCR. TCRdb fed the multiplex PCR reads into MiXCR, producing one record per CDR3 protein. Among about 1.2 million distinct CDR3 sequences listed, roughly 35% were seen once. Source material: peripheral blood or thyroid tissue (not recorded which). The receptor set was obtained from an adult man with Graves' hyperthyroidism.

This clonotype appeared once. The gene calls are TRBV28 and TRBJ1-4; D is unclear. Trimming cost V 3 bases and J 1 base, with 9 bases left between them. The CDR3 contains 15 residues. The germline V gene encodes CDR1 MDHEN and CDR2 SYDVKM. This CDR3 is CASSFGGGTNEKLFF. DNA for the CDR3: TGTGCCAGCAGTTTTGGAGGTGGAACTAATGAAAAACTGTTTTTT.

The chain carries TRBV15 and TRBJ2-7; the D gene is possibly TRBD1 (6 bases). Germline V gene data show CDR1 as LNHNV and CDR2 as YYDKDF (reference sequence). This CDR3 has 15 residues. The V end was cut by 0 bases, the J end by 5 bases, with 14 bases between. This CDR3 is CATSREGRGSDEQYF. The CDR3 nucleotides are TGTGCCACCAGCAGAGAGGGCAGGGGTTCGGACGAGCAGTACTTC.

The rearrangement links TRBV15 to TRBJ1-1; perhaps TRBD1 as D (5 bases). V was cut by 0 bases and J by 3 bases, with 11 bases left in between. Germline CDR1 reads LNHNV; CDR2 reads YYDKDF (reference sequence). The CDR3 sequence is 15 residues long. The CDR3 DNA follows: TGTGCCACCAGCAGAGATCTGGGGCTGTACACTGAAGCTTTCTTT. This translates into CATSRDLGLYTEAFF.

This clonotype is a singleton in its sample. The rearrangement joins TRBV2 to TRBJ2-5, with D possibly TRBD2 on 6 matching bases. The CDR3 contains 15 residues. Looked up from germline, CDR1 is SNHLY and CDR2 is FYNNEI. Between the trimmed V and J ends, which lost 5 bases and 1 base, there was a span of 14 bases. The DNA of the CDR3 is TGTGCCAGCAGTTACTCACTAGCCCCCCAAGAGACCCAGTACTTC. It codes for CASSYSLAPQETQYF.